One and the same sample provided the 14 T cell receptor beta chains below, sequenced in a study of Ad26.COV2.S vaccination and SARS-CoV-2 variants. The treatment: around 19 received Ad26.COV2.S at low or high dose, single or two shots; about 5 received placebo; per-sample allocation not given. Samples analyzed were those drawn on day 63 after the first vaccine or placebo injection. Profiling relied on immunoSEQ multiplex PCR, and the TCRdb table lists in-frame clones only, not all of them. The table has some 350,000 clones, roughly 90% seen once. Here the sequenced sample was peripheral blood, taken in a trial of Ad26.COV2.S vaccine versus placebo. These receptors all stem from a person between 18 and 65 years old who received the Ad26.COV2.S COVID-19 vaccine or a placebo.

V is TRBV2 and J is TRBJ1-2, with TRBD1 matching over 8 bases. The CDR3 extends over 13 amino acids. Trimming removed 6 bases from V and 7 bases from J; junction bases left unmatched: 7. Germline loops: CDR1 SNHLY, CDR2 FYNNEI. CDR3 bases: TGTGCCAGCAGATCAGGGGGCGGTGGTGGCTACACCTTC. This codes for CASRSGGGGGYTF.

The chain uses TRBV27 and TRBJ1-2, with no clear D. V was trimmed by 4 bases and J by 0 bases, leaving 12 bases between them. The CDR3 extends over 15 amino acids. Germline assignment: CDR1 MNHEY and CDR2 SMNVEV (reference sequence). As DNA, the CDR3 is TGTGCCAGCAGTTCCCTCATGGGAGCTAACTATGGCTACACCTTC. Translation gives CASSSLMGANYGYTF.

In this sample, this clone turned up a few times. This chain uses TRBV10-2 with TRBJ1-2, with D unresolved. The CDR3 length is 11 residues. V lost 0 bases, J lost 6 bases, and 2 bases lay in between. From germline, CDR1 is WSHSY and CDR2 SAAADI. In nucleotides, the CDR3 is TGCGCCAGCAGTGAGTCGGATGGCTACACCTTC. As protein: CASSESDGYTF.

This clone appeared a single time. The chain couples TRBV25-1 to TRBJ1-2, with 7 positions matching TRBD1. This CDR3 comprises 11 residues. Germline trimming cut 5 bases from V and 8 bases from J; bases unmatched to any gene: 2. Germline V gene data show CDR1 as MGHDK and CDR2 as SYGVNS. CDR3 coding DNA: TGTGCCAGCAGTTACAGGGGAGGCTACACCTTC. It translates to CASSYRGGYTF.

This rearrangement joins TRBV5-1 to TRBJ2-1; weak D call: TRBD2 (6 bases). Per germline, CDR1 SGHRS and CDR2 YFSETQ. V was clipped by 0 bases and J by 0 bases, with 7 bases between them. The CDR3 has 15 amino acids. The CDR3: CASSLGGNSYNEQFF. The CDR3 DNA reads TGCGCCAGCAGCTTGGGCGGGAACTCCTACAATGAGCAGTTCTTC.

This chain joins TRBV7-8 and TRBJ1-1, with D perhaps matching TRBD1 (5 bases). V lost 4 bases, J lost 1 base, and 7 bases lay in between. Per germline, CDR1 SGHVS and CDR2 FQNEAQ. CDR3 length equals 13 residues. For the CDR3, the DNA is TGTGCCAGCAGCTACGACAGGAACACTGAAGCTTTCTTT. It specifies CASSYDRNTEAFF.

The chain combines TRBV14 with TRBJ2-7, with TRBD2 identical over 10 bases. The CDR3 covers 15 residues. Germline CDR1 is SGHDN and CDR2 is FVKESK. V dropped 3 bases and J dropped 0; count of bases not matched to a gene: 2. DNA for the CDR3: TGTGCCAGCAGCCAGGCTAGCGGGGGCTCCTACGAGCAGTACTTC. As protein: CASSQASGGSYEQYF.

On this clone: Other DNA sequences within the sample encode an identical CDR3. In DNA, the CDR3 is TGTGCAAGTCGTTCCCAAGAGACCCAGTACTTC. Translating it yields CASRSQETQYF. The V and J genes are TRBV12-2 and TRBJ2-5. TRBV12-2 is a pseudogene. The CDR3 totals 11 residues.

The chain couples TRBV6-6 to TRBJ2-1; 10 bases align to TRBD1. Trimming at V came to 5 bases and at J to 6 bases, leaving 10 bases not matched to a gene. This CDR3 comprises 16 residues. CDR1 is MNHNY, CDR2 SVGAGI, per germline (reference sequence). The DNA for the CDR3 is TGTGCCAGCAGTAAGGGTGGACAGGGGGGCTTCAATGAGCAGTTCTTC. Amino acids: CASSKGGQGGFNEQFF.

This chain connects TRBV27 to TRBJ2-7, with 8 bases identical to TRBD1. The J segment lost 2 bases and the V segment lost 8 bases, leaving 17 bases of the junction unmatched. The CDR3 is made up of 17 amino acids. The V gene's germline CDR1 is MNHEY and CDR2 SMNVEV (reference sequence). This CDR3 reads CASRRNLGTGGTYEQYV. Here the CDR3 DNA reads TGTGCCAGCCGACGGAATTTAGGGACAGGTGGTACCTACGAGCAGTACGTC.

The chain carries TRBV18 and TRBJ2-1; the D is unclear. CDR3 length: 14 amino acids. Between the trimmed V and J ends, which lost 0 bases and 5 bases, there was a span of 8 bases. The germline gives CDR1 KGHSH, CDR2 LQKENI. DNA for the CDR3: TGTGCCAGCTCACCACCCCTCCGGGACAATGAGCAGTTCTTC. Translating gives CASSPPLRDNEQFF.

V and J are TRBV6-2 or TRBV6-3 and TRBJ1-5, with TRBD1 identical over 10 bases. The CDR3 sequence is 20 residues long. V shed 2 bases, J shed 2 bases, and the junction held 15 bases outside the gene matches. The germline gives CDR1 MNHEY, CDR2 SVGEGT. The CDR3 protein is CASSYRSRDRGLMGNQPQHF. The CDR3 bases are TGTGCCAGCAGTTACCGTAGCCGGGACAGGGGTTTGATGGGCAATCAGCCCCAGCATTTT.

This chain joins TRBV5-4 and TRBJ1-3; weak D call: TRBD1 (5 bases). Per germline, CDR1 SGHNT and CDR2 YYREEE (reference sequence). With 5 bases removed from V and 1 base from J, the gap between germline ends came to 13 bases. This CDR3 has 15 residues. The CDR3 nucleotides are TGTGCCAGCAGTTGGAGGGGTGGGTCTGGAAACACCATATATTTT. It specifies CASSWRGGSGNTIYF. Combining the CDR3 with reference TRBV5-4 and TRBJ1-3 gives the whole variable domain ETGVTQSPTHLIKTRGQQVTLRCSSQSGHNTVSWYQQALGQGPQFIFQYYREEENGRGNFPPRFSGLQFPNYSSELNVNALELDDSALYLCASSWRGGSGNTIYFGEGSWLTVV.

This clone was found once. The chain has TRBV2 and TRBJ2-7, with 7 bases lining up with TRBD2. Trimming removed 2 bases from V and 1 base from J; junction bases left unmatched: 2. The CDR3 covers 14 residues. Germline lookup yields CDR1 SNHLY and CDR2 FYNNEI. The CDR3 DNA reads as TGTGCCAGCAGTGAAAGAGCGGGGTCCTACGAGCAGTACGTC. Protein product: CASSERAGSYEQYV.